The source of this T cell receptor (beta chain) is a study of vaccination effects on CD4 cells after COVID-19 (dated by TCRdb to between 2021 and 2024). Broadly, across the study: The ViraFEST assay stimulated PBMC with viral peptide pools and then used TCR sequencing to identify antigen-specific CD4+ T cell clonotypes by expansion. Some 2 million PBMC per well were cultured with approximately 10 ug/ml peptides in IMDM containing approximately 4.6% human AB serum, around 10 IU/ml IL-2 and gentamicin. The Oncomine TCR Beta short-read assay on an Illumina iSeq 100 was used to sequence cultures from other donors in the study. Post-vaccine samples across the study were collected a median of 72 days after the second dose, with a range of 14 to 241. In both COVID-19 convalescent patients and infection-naive vaccine recipients, the study compared SARS-CoV-2 spike-specific CD4+ TCR repertoires from before mRNA vaccination with those from after it. Altogether, around ten COVID-19 convalescent patients and several SARS-CoV-2-naive healthy vaccine recipients made up the full study. Summary of the overall study and its limitations: Among healthy vaccine recipients, nearly all vaccine-induced clones were SARS-CoV-2 mono-reactive, and just 1 of 255 was cross-reactive with common cold coronaviruses. Marked clonal contraction was observed in both infection-induced and vaccine-induced clones at late post-vaccination timepoints, consistent with waning T cell responses. The study was limited by a small number of convalescent patients and lacked early post-infection timepoints.

Concerning this clone: The clone's antigen remains unknown. No base quality values were provided; no much bigger clone lies one nucleotide off.

After around 10 days of culture, CD4+ T cells were isolated with the EasySep CD4+ T cell isolation kit. Each participant received two doses of an mRNA SARS-CoV-2 vaccine, either BNT162b2 or mRNA-1273. Healthy vaccine recipients had no prior SARS-CoV-2 infection, confirmed by negative nucleocapsid antibodies before and after vaccination. Half of the culture medium was replaced with fresh IL-2-containing medium on days 3 and 7. Unless noted otherwise, every peptide stimulation condition was cultured in triplicate wells. PBMC were separated from whole blood using Ficoll-Paque Plus gradient centrifugation and were then either cryopreserved at -140C or used fresh. The QIAamp micro DNA kit was used to extract genomic DNA from the cultured CD4+ T cells. At the junction V is shortened by 2 bases and J by 5 bases, with 12 bases in between. CDR1 GTSNPN and CDR2 SVGIG were looked up in the germline V gene (reference sequence). Measured from the cysteine to the phenylalanine, the CDR3 is 13 residues long. Here the CDR3 DNA is all that survives: 39 bases in frame from base 1.

Receptor libraries were prepared by the immunoSEQ multiplex PCR assay. TCR beta CDR3 sequencing was performed on DNA from the cultured, isolated CD4+ T cells. On the authors' methods: Non-productive TCR sequences were removed and reads were trimmed to the CDR3 region, keeping CDR3s of at least 7 amino acids. The MANAFEST web app was used to identify antigen-specific clonotypes by comparing expansion in peptide wells with expansion in reference cultures. Positive clones required FDR<0.05 expansion versus reference and all other wells, odds ratio above 5, and frequency above 0.1% in two replicate wells. Clonotypes significantly expanded in SARS-CoV-2 spike wells and in at least one common cold coronavirus spike condition were defined as cross-reactive. Levenshtein distance calculated with the stringdist R package was used to assess CDR3 similarity, and unrooted trees were constructed with ape in R 3.6.1. TCRdb took this table from immuneACCESS and kept in-frame rearrangements with V and J called. Such tables lack part of the clones; where checked against another copy, unresolved V genes explain under half of the gap, and the rest is unexplained. V, J and clone size derive from that table, while D and trimming were established from the DNA sequence. The sample table records about 73,000 clones; about 73% of these occur just once. The leading ten clones occupy roughly 2% of the sample.

This chain joins TRBV30 to TRBJ2-5; the D gene assignment is ambiguous. This sample comprised CD4+ T cells from PBMCs cultured without peptide, obtained after COVID-19 vaccination. The receptor was derived from a human donor who received a COVID-19 vaccine. CDR3 region: CAWSFRSGETQYF. The sequenced DNA: TGTGCCTGGAGTTTCAGGAGTGGGGAGACCCAGTACTTC.